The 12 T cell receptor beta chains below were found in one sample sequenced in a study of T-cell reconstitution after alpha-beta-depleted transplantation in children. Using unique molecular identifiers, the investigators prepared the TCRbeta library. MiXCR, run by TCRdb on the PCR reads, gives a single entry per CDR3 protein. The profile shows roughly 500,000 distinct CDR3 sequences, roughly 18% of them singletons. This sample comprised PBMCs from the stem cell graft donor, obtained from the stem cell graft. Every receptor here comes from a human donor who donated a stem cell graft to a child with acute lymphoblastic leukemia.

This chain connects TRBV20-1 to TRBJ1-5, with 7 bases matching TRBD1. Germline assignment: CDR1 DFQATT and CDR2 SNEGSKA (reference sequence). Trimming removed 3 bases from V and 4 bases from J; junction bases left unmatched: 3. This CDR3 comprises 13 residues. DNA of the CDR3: TGCAGTGCTAGTCGACAGGGTAATCAGCCCCAGCATTTT. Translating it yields CSASRQGNQPQHF.

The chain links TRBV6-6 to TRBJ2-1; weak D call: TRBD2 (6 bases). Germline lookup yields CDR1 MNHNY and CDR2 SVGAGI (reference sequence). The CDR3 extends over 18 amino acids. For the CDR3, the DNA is TGTACCCGCAGTTTAGGGCGGGGACGAGACTTGGGAGTCAATGAGCAGTTCTTC. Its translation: CTRSLGRGRDLGVNEQFF.

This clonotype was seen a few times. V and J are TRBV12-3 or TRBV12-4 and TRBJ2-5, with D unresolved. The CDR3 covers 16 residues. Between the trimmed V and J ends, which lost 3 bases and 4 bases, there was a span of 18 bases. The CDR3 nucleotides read TGTGCCAGCAGTTTGGGTGGCAAGGGATATGGAGAGACCCAGTACTTC. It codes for CASSLGGKGYGETQYF.

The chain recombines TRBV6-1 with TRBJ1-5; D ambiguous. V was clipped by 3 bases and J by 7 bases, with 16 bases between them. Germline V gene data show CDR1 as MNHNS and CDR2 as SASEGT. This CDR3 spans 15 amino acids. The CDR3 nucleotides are TGTGCCAGCAGTGATCCGGCAGGACGGATGCAGCCCCAGCATTTT. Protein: CASSDPAGRMQPQHF.

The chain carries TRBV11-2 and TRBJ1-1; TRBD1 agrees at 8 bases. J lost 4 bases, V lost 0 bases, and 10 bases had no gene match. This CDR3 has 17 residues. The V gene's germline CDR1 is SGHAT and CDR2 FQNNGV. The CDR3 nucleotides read TGTGCCAGCAGCTTAGATCCTGGACAGGGATGGGGCACTGAAGCTTTCTTT. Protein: CASSLDPGQGWGTEAFF. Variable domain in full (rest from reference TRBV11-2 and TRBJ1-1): EAGVAQSPRYKIIEKRQSVAFWCNPISGHATLYWYQQILGQGPKLLIQFQNNGVVDDSQLPKDRFSAERLKGVDSTLKIQPAKLEDSAVYLCASSLDPGQGWGTEAFFGQGTRLTVV.

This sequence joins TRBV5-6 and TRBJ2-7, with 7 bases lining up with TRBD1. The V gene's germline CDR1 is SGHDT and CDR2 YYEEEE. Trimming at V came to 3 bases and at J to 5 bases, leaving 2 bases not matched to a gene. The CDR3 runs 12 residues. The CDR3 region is CASSSRGNEQYF. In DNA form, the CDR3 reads TGTGCCAGCAGCTCCAGGGGGAACGAGCAGTACTTC.

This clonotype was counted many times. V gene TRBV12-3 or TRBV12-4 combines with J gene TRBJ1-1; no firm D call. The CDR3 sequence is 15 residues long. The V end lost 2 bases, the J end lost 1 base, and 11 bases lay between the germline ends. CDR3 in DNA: TGTGCCAGCAGTTTAATCCAGGCTCGGAACACTGAAGCTTTCTTT. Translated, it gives CASSLIQARNTEAFF.

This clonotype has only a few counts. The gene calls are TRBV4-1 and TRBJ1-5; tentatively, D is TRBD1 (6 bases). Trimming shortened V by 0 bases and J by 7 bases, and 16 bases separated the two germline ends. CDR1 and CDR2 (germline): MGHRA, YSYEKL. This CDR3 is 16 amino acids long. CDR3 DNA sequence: TGCGCCAGCAGCCAAGATCGTCGGCAGGGGTGGCAGCCCCAGCATTTT. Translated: CASSQDRRQGWQPQHF.

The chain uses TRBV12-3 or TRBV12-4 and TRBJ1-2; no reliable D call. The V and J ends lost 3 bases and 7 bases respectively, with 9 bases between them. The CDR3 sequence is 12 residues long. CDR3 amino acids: CASSFFGSGYTF. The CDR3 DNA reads TGTGCCAGCAGTTTTTTTGGGTCTGGCTACACCTTC.

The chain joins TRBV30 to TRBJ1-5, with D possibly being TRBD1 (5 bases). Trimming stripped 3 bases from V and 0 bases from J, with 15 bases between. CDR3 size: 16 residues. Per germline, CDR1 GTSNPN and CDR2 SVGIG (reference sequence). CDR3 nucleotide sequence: TGTGCCTGGAGCCCTGGACACATCAATAGCAATCAGCCCCAGCATTTT. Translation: CAWSPGHINSNQPQHF.

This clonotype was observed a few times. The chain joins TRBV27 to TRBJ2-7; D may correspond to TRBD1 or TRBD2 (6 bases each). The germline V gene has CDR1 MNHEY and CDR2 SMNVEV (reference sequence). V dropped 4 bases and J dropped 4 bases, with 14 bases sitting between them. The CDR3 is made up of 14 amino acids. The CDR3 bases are TGTGCCAGCAGTTCGCGGGACACCTTATACGAGCAGTACTTC. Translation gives CASSSRDTLYEQYF.

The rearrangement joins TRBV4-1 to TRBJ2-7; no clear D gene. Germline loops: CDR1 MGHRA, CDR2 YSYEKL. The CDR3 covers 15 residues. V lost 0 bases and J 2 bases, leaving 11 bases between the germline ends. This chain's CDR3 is CASSQEHRQAYEQYF. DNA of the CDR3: TGCGCCAGCAGCCAAGAACATCGCCAAGCCTACGAGCAGTACTTC.